A selection of T cell receptor beta chains follows, all from one sample in a study of cytomegalovirus exposure and HLA in healthy donors. Profiling relied on immunoSEQ multiplex PCR, and the TCRdb table lists in-frame clones only, not all of them. Of 150,000 to 160,000 clones in the sample, approximately 74% were seen once. Input material: PBMCs. Receptors were obtained from a man younger than 35 in good health and CMV-seronegative. Each CDR3 is given with its conserved first and last residue. A D gene is named only where the DNA matches it firmly.

>TRBD1|TRBV6-1|TRBJ2-7
CASSGSGQSYEQYF
>.|TRBV5-1|TRBJ2-1
CASSSEGRGNGGNEQFF
>TRBD1|TRBV4-1|TRBJ2-7
CASSQFQGVAYEQYF
>.|TRBV19|TRBJ2-2
CASRKAGNTGELFF
>.|TRBV4-3|TRBJ2-5
CASSPLLALGETQYF
>TRBD1|TRBV7-8|TRBJ1-4
CASSFRRTGGGEKLFF
>TRBD1|TRBV2|TRBJ2-4
CASSEGTGVGAKNSQYF
>.|TRBV6-5|TRBJ1-2
CASSSALPSGGYGYTF
>.|TRBV19|TRBJ1-2
CASSRGVYGYTF
>TRBD2|TRBV5-1|TRBJ2-3
CASSFGLASDTQYF
>.|TRBV9|TRBJ1-1
CASSVWGNTEAFF
>TRBD1|TRBV7-2|TRBJ2-5
CASSSYTSGGETQYF
>TRBD1|TRBV5-1|TRBJ1-2
CASSSYVRQGANYGYTF
>.|TRBV10-1|TRBJ2-1
CASSESHRTMGIF
>.|TRBV7-9|TRBJ2-3
CASSPGVAADTQYF
>TRBD1|TRBV19|TRBJ2-7
CASSKNRGEQQYF
>.|TRBV7-9|TRBJ2-5
CASSLVENQETQYF
>TRBD1|TRBV19|TRBJ1-1
CASRDRRRTGEAFF
>.|TRBV11-2|TRBJ2-2
CASSFGRGYTGELFF
>.|TRBV7-2|TRBJ1-5
CASSLGQISNQPQHF
>.|TRBV2|TRBJ1-2
CASSGIGGDSGYTF
>.|TRBV5-1|TRBJ2-7
CASSLARGSEQYF
>.|TRBV28|TRBJ2-6
CASSLGKGANGLTF
>.|TRBV2|TRBJ1-6
CASSDTAPAYNSPLHF
>TRBD1|TRBV29-1|TRBJ1-1
CSVSEGAGTEAFF
>TRBD1|TRBV5-1|TRBJ2-5
CASSLEEVGTEETQYF
>.|TRBV7-9|TRBJ1-5
CSSSLAVTTGINQPQHF
>TRBD2|TRBV7-9|TRBJ2-1
CASSSTSGPALEQFF
>.|TRBV27|TRBJ1-5
CASRVGQPQHF
>.|TRBV29-1|TRBJ2-7
CSVLQSYEQYF
>.|TRBV6-1|TRBJ1-1
CASSRSYPNTEAFF
>.|TRBV19|TRBJ1-1
CASSESNRVHTEAFF
>TRBD1|TRBV2|TRBJ2-2
CASSSRTGNVAGELFF
>TRBD2|TRBV7-6|TRBJ2-3
CASSLAAAGASSTDTQYF
>TRBD1|TRBV29-1|TRBJ2-5
CSVTDRDGETQYF
>TRBD1|TRBV4-2|TRBJ1-6
CASSHRDRGLSPLHF
>TRBD1|TRBV7-9|TRBJ1-2
CASSFGQEGAGYTF
>TRBD2|TRBV5-4|TRBJ2-1
CASSFGGSGGEEQFF
>.|TRBV10-1|TRBJ1-2
CASSQGQNYGYTF
>TRBD1|TRBV28|TRBJ1-4
CATIRDRAFF
>TRBD1|TRBV5-1|TRBJ2-5
CASSLGQGQETQYF
>.|TRBV18|TRBJ2-7
CASSPYTGEDEQYF
>TRBD2|TRBV5-4|TRBJ2-2
CASSVGLAAGELFF